The 14 T cell receptor beta chains reported below all come from one sample, sequenced in a study of blood T cells in healthy people across ages. For the second PCR, which ran for about 6 to 11 cycles, a sample-barcoded 5' primer and a J-beta primer mix were used. TCRdb fed the 5' RACE reads into MiXCR, producing one record per CDR3 protein. The sample holds approximately 800,000 distinct CDR3 sequences, about 53% seen once. Material for sequencing was blood. These receptors all stem from an older man in good health.

V is TRBV7-9 and J is TRBJ2-1; 13 bases are shared with TRBD2. This CDR3 comprises 19 residues. In germline, CDR1 is SEHNR, CDR2 FQNEAQ (reference sequence). V gave up 4 bases and J gave up 7 bases; unmatched junction bases: 16. In nucleotides, the CDR3 is TGTGCCAGCAGCTGGGGACTAGCGGGAAGTTACAAGCAGTGGAATGAGCAGTTCTTC. This encodes CASSWGLAGSYKQWNEQFF.

The gene calls are TRBV27 and TRBJ2-1; a weak D match, TRBD2 (6 bases). V was clipped by 5 bases and J by 7 bases, with 9 bases between them. Germline V lookup: CDR1 MNHEY, CDR2 SMNVEV (reference sequence). The CDR3 totals 12 residues. The CDR3 sequence: CASSMGLNEQFF. DNA of the CDR3: TGTGCCAGCAGTATGGGACTGAATGAGCAGTTCTTC.

V usage is TRBV5-1 and J usage is TRBJ2-1; 14 bases map to TRBD2. V dropped 2 bases and J dropped 8; count of bases not matched to a gene: 3. This CDR3 comprises 15 residues. Germline lookup yields CDR1 SGHRS and CDR2 YFSETQ. CDR3 sequence reads: CASSFGLAGGDEQFF. CDR3 in DNA: TGCGCCAGCAGCTTCGGACTAGCGGGAGGCGATGAGCAGTTCTTC.

In this sample, this clonotype turned up many times. The rearrangement uses TRBV7-2 and TRBJ1-4, with TRBD1 as a possible D gene (5 bases). Trimming took off 2 bases at V and 3 bases at J, with 13 bases between the two ends. This CDR3 is 16 amino acids long. The germline V gene encodes CDR1 SGHTA and CDR2 FQGNSA. CDR3 coding DNA: TGTGCCAGCAGCTTAAGGGCCGGGACCCCTAATGAAAAACTGTTTTTT. This sequence encodes CASSLRAGTPNEKLFF.

The genes are TRBV28 and TRBJ2-3, with 13 positions matching TRBD2. Germline CDR1 is MDHEN and CDR2 is SYDVKM. CDR3 length: 15 amino acids. The trim removed 6 bases at V and 6 bases at J, leaving 6 bases unmatched. CDR3 loop: CASRLGLAGIDTQYF. The CDR3 region has the DNA TGTGCCAGCAGGTTGGGACTAGCGGGAATTGATACGCAGTATTTT.

This clonotype was seen more than once but under ten times. This chain connects TRBV15 to TRBJ2-5; D gene uncertain. Deletions cut 0 bases from V and 3 bases from J, with 5 bases between. Per the germline V gene, CDR1 is LNHNV and CDR2 is YYDKDF (reference sequence). The length of the CDR3 is 13 residues. The CDR3 DNA reads as TGTGCCACCAGCAGAGATAGTGAAGAGACCCAGTACTTC. As protein: CATSRDSEETQYF.

CDR3 sequence reads: CASSQDSAAFF. The CDR3 DNA sequence: TGTGCCAGCAGCCAAGACTCGGCGGCTTTCTTT. The rearrangement links TRBV3-1 to TRBJ1-1; no reliable D call. V was pared by 0 bases and J by 11 bases, with 7 bases between. This CDR3 is 11 amino acids long. Germline values: CDR1 LGHDT, CDR2 YNNKEL (reference sequence). Together with reference TRBV3-1 and TRBJ1-1, the CDR3 gives the full variable domain: DTAVSQTPKYLVTQMGNDKSIKCEQNLGHDTMYWYKQDSKKFLKIMFSYNNKELIINETVPNRFSPKSPDKAHLNLHINSLELGDSAVYFCASSQDSAAFFGQGTRLTVV.

This rearrangement joins TRBV6-4 to TRBJ2-7; D remains unclear. CDR1 and CDR2 (germline): MRHNA, SNTAGT. V was cut by 4 bases and J by 0 bases, with 10 bases left in between. The CDR3 length is 14 residues. The CDR3 coding sequence is TGTGCCAGCAGTGTTGATTGGGGCTCCTACGAGCAGTACTTC. Protein product: CASSVDWGSYEQYF.

The chain links TRBV20-1 to TRBJ2-1; D is perhaps TRBD2 (6 bases). The V end lost 0 bases, the J end lost 4 bases, and 19 bases lay between the germline ends. This CDR3 is built from 17 residues. CDR1 is DFQATT and CDR2 is SNEGSKA in the germline V gene (reference sequence). The CDR3 spells CSARDVKAGRGYNEQFF. CDR3 bases: TGCAGTGCTAGAGATGTGAAGGCGGGAAGGGGTTACAATGAGCAGTTCTTC.

The sample holds one count of this clonotype. V gene TRBV6-1 combines with J gene TRBJ1-5; D unresolved. CDR1 MNHNS and CDR2 SASEGT come from the germline V gene. V was clipped by 8 bases and J by 8 bases, with 16 bases between them. The CDR3 contains 13 residues. The CDR3 sequence is CASAPGPPKPQHF. The CDR3 DNA sequence: TGTGCCAGCGCCCCAGGTCCCCCCAAGCCCCAGCATTTT.

The rearrangement joins TRBV7-8 to TRBJ1-5; D ambiguous. This CDR3 has 16 amino acids. Trimming removed 5 bases from V and 3 bases from J, with 17 bases in between. CDR1 SGHVS and CDR2 FQNEAQ come from the germline V gene. CDR3 bases: TGTGCCAGCAGCAGGCACGGTGGGAGAGACAATCAGCCCCAGCATTTT. Protein sequence: CASSRHGGRDNQPQHF.

This clonotype was recorded a few times. V usage is TRBV29-1 and J usage is TRBJ2-5; possibly TRBD2 for D (5 bases). This CDR3 is 12 amino acids long. CDR1 and CDR2 from the germline V gene are SQVTM and ANQGSEA. V gave up 6 bases and J gave up 5 bases, with 13 bases separating them. Here the CDR3 reads CSVTDGEETQYF. The CDR3 DNA follows: TGCAGCGTCACTGACGGGGAGGAGACCCAGTACTTC.

The chain joins TRBV2 to TRBJ2-5, with D perhaps TRBD2 (6 bases). The V and J ends lost 8 bases and 5 bases respectively, with 18 bases between them. Germline-derived CDR1 and CDR2 are SNHLY and FYNNEI. This CDR3 region has 14 residues. The CDR3 loop is CASVMGGSGETQYF. The CDR3 DNA is TGTGCCAGCGTGATGGGGGGATCGGGGGAGACCCAGTACTTC.

This chain's CDR3 is CASDSGTSPLQTQYF. In nucleotides, the CDR3 is TGTGCCAGCGATTCCGGGACTAGCCCTCTACAGACCCAGTACTTC. This chain links TRBV6-6 with TRBJ2-5; TRBD2 matches at 9 bases. This CDR3 contains 15 residues. Germline CDR1 MNHNY, CDR2 SVGAGI (reference sequence). With V trimmed by 8 bases and J by 6 bases, 13 bases remained unmatched.